This T cell receptor beta chain was profiled in a study of beta chain features in type 1 diabetes. As every portion of the isolated RNA was reverse transcribed, the sequencing read expressed TCRB transcripts. Reads from naive, central memory and regulatory T cell samples averaged about 3.8 million. Assay used: immunoSEQ multiplex PCR; TCRdb lists only in-frame clones, some missing. The repertoire holds approximately 400,000 clones, with about 14% as singletons. This clone was seen only a few times. Germline trimming cut 5 bases from V and 7 bases from J; bases unmatched to any gene: 11. The germline gives CDR1 MNHNY, CDR2 SVGAGI (reference sequence). The CDR3 covers 15 residues.

Sequenced input: naive CD4+ T cells from blood. V is TRBV6-6 and J is TRBJ1-3; 7 bases line up with TRBD1. This TCR was sampled from a woman aged 18-35 years in good health. This chain's CDR3 is CASSTGQFFWNTIYF. CDR3 nucleotide sequence: TGTGCCAGCAGTACGGGACAGTTCTTTTGGAACACCATATATTTT.